Detailed here is one TCR beta chain. Its antigen is not yet known. No base-level quality is on record; no much larger clone is a single base apart. The entire isolated RNA was reverse transcribed using the High Capacity cDNA Reverse Transcription Kit, and thus expressed TCRB transcripts were sequenced. Naive, central memory and regulatory T cell samples underwent deep immunoSEQ sequencing, averaging around 4 million total reads per sample. Sorted cells were lysed in RLT buffer, and RNA was extracted using DNase-treated RNeasy Micro or Mini kits according to cell number. To prevent cross-contamination, each cell subset was processed individually, whereas patient and healthy donor samples were processed jointly. Using the immunoSEQ multiplex PCR, TCRB sequences were amplified from cDNA into 87-bp fragments spanning the CDR3 region. Sequencing of the amplicons was performed on the Illumina HiSeq platform. As for the original processing: PCR bias was computationally corrected using synthetic template baselines, reads within Hamming distance 2 were collapsed, and singletons that could not be merged were discarded. By aligning reads against IMGT, V, D and J genes, CDR3 length, and insertions or deletions at six rearrangement sites were assigned. Clonotype counts were normalized to sorted cell number within each subset before computing true diversity and Gini coefficients with the tcR R package. Repertoire sharing was quantified using the overlap coefficient calculated on TCRB nucleotide sequences. Out-of-frame TCRB sequences from naive cells were analyzed as a proxy for the pre-selection repertoire. TCRdb took over this immuneACCESS table, retaining in-frame rearrangements with V and J assigned. Such tables are incomplete; in checked studies, under half of the missing clones stem from an unresolved V gene, and the remainder is unexplained. The V and J calls and clone size were taken over from that table, and D and trimming were inferred from the DNA. For this sample the table gives some 290,000 clones, of which approximately 25% were detected only once. About 0.011% of the sample is taken by the ten largest.

Each donor gave one peripheral blood draw, averaging approximately 110 mL, which was collected into heparinised tubes. Naive, central memory, regulatory and stem cell-like memory CD4+ T cells were sorted on a BD FACSAria II using a panel including CD45RO, CCR7, CD25, CD127, CD95 and CD27. Purity was above 95% for every sorted population. PBMCs were separated immediately by Lymphoprep density gradient centrifugation and were stained directly, without being cultured. To minimize batch effects, samples were stained and sorted in pairs, one healthy donor with one patient per experiment. The record originates from a study of beta chain features in type 1 diabetes listed by TCRdb under 2018. Regarding the research as a whole: Mean age, gender distribution, total cell number and subset yield did not differ between patients and healthy donors. Across all samples, approximately 98,000,000 sorted cells were examined, and cell number per subset correlated strongly with RNA yield. The study compared TCRB repertoires of sorted circulating CD4+ T cell subsets between recently diagnosed type 1 diabetes patients and matched healthy donors. Whereas all 28 donors provided naive and central memory subsets, regulatory and stem cell-like memory subsets were isolated from just 8 patients and about 8 healthy donors. The paper as a whole reports these results and caveats: At VDJ recombination sites, type 1 diabetes patients had fewer insertions and more deleted nucleotides, which implies abnormalities in thymic rearrangement. Because cDNA was sequenced instead of genomic DNA, activated cells with high expression could be over-represented, although the groups did not differ in activation or CD3 levels. HLA sub-analyses involved small numbers of individuals, so any influence of HLA type on TCRB rearrangement remained unresolved. Shorter templates might be favored by PCR, yet because patient and control samples were amplified and corrected together, any such skew would affect both groups equally. In all four CD4+ subsets, TCRB CDR3 length was moderately but significantly shorter in type 1 diabetes patients. The naive, central memory and regulatory TCRB repertoires appeared to resemble one another more closely among patients than among healthy donors.

Inclusive of the bounding cysteine and phenylalanine, the CDR3 is 14 residues long. The read is trimmed to its CDR3 DNA, 42 bases read in frame from base 1. Trimming costs V 0 bases and J 3 bases, and their ends lie 12 bases apart. Based on the germline V gene (reference sequence), the CDR1 and CDR2 sequences are GTSNPN and SVGIG. The sequence joins TRBV30 to TRBJ2-7; the D segment could be TRBD2, given 5 matching bases. The source material was naive CD4+ T cells from blood. In light of the paper, this sample's cell subset or site label describes: true naive CD4+ T cells. This TCR was recovered from a woman between 25 and 40 years old with type 1 diabetes. The DNA is as follows: TGTGCCTGGAGTGTAACGGGATCCCTCTACGAGCAGTACTTC. Translated, it gives CAWSVTGSLYEQYF.